The text below deals with one T cell receptor (beta chain). The data were obtained in a study of blood T cell repertoires in COVID-19. Study-level information: Italy, Spain and the United States were the sources of the convalescent and acute COVID-19 samples. PBMCs, B-cell-depleted T cells, or T cells provided the cDNA or gDNA that made up the material.

The CDR3 is made up of 16 amino acids. Germline V lookup: CDR1 MDHEN, CDR2 SYDVKM. The J segment lost 8 bases and the V segment lost 1 base, leaving 8 bases of the junction unmatched. Authors' methods: Reference gene primer amplification in the assay estimated nucleated cell counts. Method: immunoSEQ multiplex PCR; TCRdb's copy keeps in-frame clones and lacks some. V and J calls and clone size are as listed in that table; D and trimming were resolved from the DNA. The data contain fewer than 80,000 clones, 75% to 90% of them singletons. The source is a man at least 80 years old with COVID-19, enrolled during active disease. The gene calls are TRBV28 and TRBJ1-4; 9 nucleotides agree with TRBD1. Sequenced: peripheral blood. The CDR3, as DNA: TGTGCCAGCAGTTTATTTATCCCGGGGACAGGGGAAAAACTGTTTTTT. Its protein product is CASSLFIPGTGEKLFF.